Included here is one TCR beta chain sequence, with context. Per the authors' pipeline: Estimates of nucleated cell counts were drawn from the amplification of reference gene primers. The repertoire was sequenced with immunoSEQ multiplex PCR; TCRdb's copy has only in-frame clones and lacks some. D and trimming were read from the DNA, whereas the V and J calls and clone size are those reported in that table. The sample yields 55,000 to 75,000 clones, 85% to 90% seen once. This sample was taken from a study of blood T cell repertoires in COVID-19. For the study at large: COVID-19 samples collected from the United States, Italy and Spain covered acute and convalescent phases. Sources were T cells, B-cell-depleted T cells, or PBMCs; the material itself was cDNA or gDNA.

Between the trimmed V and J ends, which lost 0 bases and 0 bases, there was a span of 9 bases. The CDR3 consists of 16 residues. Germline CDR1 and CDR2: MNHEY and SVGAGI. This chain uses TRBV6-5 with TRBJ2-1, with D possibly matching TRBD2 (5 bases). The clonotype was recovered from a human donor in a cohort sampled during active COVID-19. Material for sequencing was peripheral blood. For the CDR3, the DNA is TGTGCCAGCAGTTACTCCCCAGCGGCCTCCTACAATGAGCAGTTCTTC. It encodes CASSYSPAASYNEQFF.